This TCR beta chain comes out of a study of T-cell memory formation after mild COVID-19. Study context: The two donors had largely donor-specific TCR clusters.

Constant-segment primers served in 5'RACE that generated TCR alpha and TCR beta cDNA libraries bearing sample barcodes and UMIs. MiXCR, applied by TCRdb to the 5' RACE reads, yields one record per CDR3 protein. The table includes hundreds of thousands of distinct CDR3 sequences, roughly 18% detected once. CDR3 length: 12 amino acids. After removal of 6 bases from V and 6 bases from J, the junction contained 3 bases not matched to a gene. Germline V CDR1 and CDR2: ENHRY, SYGVKD. Study-level findings and limits: Mainly in CM and EM were contracting CD4+ clones; CD8+ were in EMRA. Clones that got smaller from day 15 to 85 had even CD4/CD8, while clones growing later tipped toward CD4+.

This clonotype was picked up a small number of times. The antigen remains unidentified. This TCR came from a man aged 18 to 30 who had mild COVID-19 (a few samples of this study predate the infection). Cell type and time point are not known. Sample: PBMCs or a T cell subset sorted from them (not recorded which). V is TRBV10-3 and J is TRBJ1-2; 8 bases map to TRBD1. As DNA, the CDR3 is TGTGCCATCAGAGCAGGGGGCGATGGCTACACCTTC. Its protein product is CAIRAGGDGYTF.